This TCR beta chain stems from a study of OX40 agonist ivuxolimab in advanced cancers. The V and J ends lost 4 bases and 1 base respectively, with 14 bases between them. The CDR3 spans 15 residues. Germline V gene data show CDR1 as SGHNT and CDR2 as YYREEE (reference sequence). This clone was observed a handful of times. Its target is not known. Findings and caveats of the study: Near-lowest levels of clonal expansion characterized partial responders at 0.1-3.0 mg/kg. Still undetermined is the antigen specificity of the expanded peripheral T cells.

Assay: immunoSEQ multiplex PCR; the TCRdb copy retains only in-frame clones and omits some. Among 12,000 or so clones, approximately 80% were seen once, and the ten largest hold roughly 13%. The J gene is TRBJ2-5, the V gene TRBV5-4; D may match TRBD1 or TRBD2 (5 bases each). Here the sequenced sample was CD4+ or CD8+ T cells sorted from blood, taken in a trial of the OX40 agonist ivuxolimab. The TCR originated in an adult with an advanced solid tumor such as melanoma, head and neck, liver or kidney cancer. CDR3 coding DNA: TGTGCCAGCAGCCTTGGTTGGGGGTTCCAAGAGACCCAGTACTTC. It encodes CASSLGWGFQETQYF.